The T cell receptor beta chain under discussion was sequenced for a study of graft-versus-host responses after intestinal transplantation. The overall study: Anti-thymocyte globulin induction, then tacrolimus and steroids for approximately 3 years, went to all recipients. Study-level points and caveats: Recipient-marrow GvH clones were detected, some having first appeared in ileum or blood.

The repertoire was sequenced with immunoSEQ multiplex PCR; TCRdb's copy has only in-frame clones and lacks some. In the table there are about 19,000 clones, approximately 80% of which are singletons. To note about this clone: Antigen unknown.

CDR3 length: 17 amino acids. The germline CDR1 and CDR2 sequences are SEHNR and FQNEAQ (reference sequence). Trimming took 3 bases from V and 0 from J, leaving 17 bases between them. The specimen was PBMCs, collected 14 days after transplant. This sequence was found in a human patient who received an intestinal transplant, so some T cells may come from the graft donor. This rearrangement joins TRBV7-9 to TRBJ1-1; weak D call: TRBD1 (6 bases). The CDR3 DNA is TGTGCCAGCAGCTTGACAAGGAACGGGGACATGAACACTGAAGCTTTCTTT. It codes for CASSLTRNGDMNTEAFF.